The subject of this entry is one TCR beta chain. There is no known antigen for this receptor. Per-base qualities were not stored, and no clone one base away is much larger. The data originate from a study of response to subunit inactivated influenza vaccine (dated by TCRdb to the late 2010s). In terms of the full investigation: The study used deep quantitative T cell receptor repertoire profiling to track responses to a trivalent subunit inactivated influenza vaccine.

The CDR3, from cysteine to phenylalanine, totals 14 residues. The CDR3 DNA has 42 bases and is translated from base 1. The germline V end is reduced by 2 bases and the J end by 10 bases; junction bases left unmatched: 6. The germline V gene sets CDR1 to KGHSH and CDR2 to LQKENI. Libraries were prepared through RT-PCR. TCRdb records Illumina HiSeq 2500 as the sequencer. TCRdb cleaned the public reads at Q25 with fastp, built clones with MiXCR and kept in-frame beta chains. Duplicate CDR3 protein sequences are folded into a single record with the most common DNA and genes. Counted in this sample were 590,000 or so distinct CDR3 sequences; 14% of them appeared once. 6.5% to 8% of the sample rests with the top ten. What the work shows at the level of the full study, not this receptor alone: The authors suggested that each seasonal influenza vaccination may recruit only a limited number of new T cells.

The chain links TRBV18 with TRBJ1-4; 8 central nucleotides agree with TRBD1. This clonotype was sampled from a man aged 45-65 years who received an inactivated influenza vaccine. Donor details come from another sample of the same person, matched by shared clones. The sequenced sample was PBMCs from blood, obtained around two weeks before vaccination. The CDR3 in this case is CASSPSDRAAKLFF. The bases read TGTGCCAGCTCACCATCGGACAGGGCGGCAAAACTGTTTTTT.